This T cell receptor (beta chain) was documented in a study of cytomegalovirus exposure and HLA in healthy donors. Comment on this clone: Its antigen is not known.

Method: immunoSEQ multiplex PCR; TCRdb's copy keeps in-frame clones and lacks some. This table has 150,000 to 200,000 clones, roughly 91% appearing once. Study-level points and caveats: Despite most TCR sequences being rare, some public TCRs occurred in many donors.

Sequencing was done on a sample of PBMCs. The origin of this receptor is a woman in her late teens or twenties in good health and CMV-seropositive.

DNA of the CDR3: TGTGCCAGTCAGAGCCGGAGGACGCCAGACCTTTATAGCAATCAGCCCCAGCATTTT. This sequence encodes CASQSRRTPDLYSNQPQHF. This sequence joins TRBV19 and TRBJ1-5; D gene ambiguous. Trimming removed 8 bases from V and 0 bases from J, with 26 bases in between. The CDR3 runs to 19 residues. Germline V CDR1 and CDR2: LNHDA, SQIVND (reference sequence).